One sample yielded the 17 T cell receptor beta chains listed below, sequenced in a study of blood T cell repertoires in COVID-19 (dated by TCRdb to 2019 to 2021). Library preparation employed the immunoSEQ multiplex PCR assay. TCRdb re-hosts the immuneACCESS table, in-frame sequences only. Its copies lack some clones; in the studies checked, an unresolved V gene accounts for under half of them, and the cause for the rest is not known. This sample is represented by around 100,000 clones; approximately 84% of them were singletons. The ten largest clones capture less than 1.5% of the sample. The sample comprised peripheral blood. The receptors derive from a man between 40 and 49 years old with acute or convalescent COVID-19.

CDR3 in DNA: TGCGCCAGCAGTACCGGGGGGGAGGGGGTTACAGATACGCAGTATTTT. Protein sequence: CASSTGGEGVTDTQYF. The chain recombines TRBV10-1 with TRBJ2-3, with 8 bases lining up with TRBD2. Germline V gene lookup returns CDR1 WNHNN and CDR2 SYGVQD (reference sequence). CDR3 length equals 16 residues. V lost 5 bases and J lost 3; bases outside the gene matches: 10.

The chain recombines TRBV5-5 with TRBJ2-7, with 11 positions matching TRBD2. V was pared by 4 bases and J by 0 bases, with 3 bases of the junction left unmatched. The germline CDR1 and CDR2 sequences are SGHKS and YYEKEE (reference sequence). This CDR3 is 15 amino acids long. CDR3 DNA: TGTGCCAGCAGCACGGGACTAGCGGACTCCTACGAGCAGTACTTC. This gives the protein CASSTGLADSYEQYF. The whole variable domain, remainder taken from reference TRBV5-5 and TRBJ2-7, is DAGVTQSPTHLIKTRGQQVTLRCSPISGHKSVSWYQQVLGQGPQFIFQYYEKEERGRGNFPDRFSARQFPNYSSELNVNALLLGDSALYLCASSTGLADSYEQYFGPGTRLTVT.

This rearrangement joins TRBV19 to TRBJ1-2; D gene unclear. CDR1 and CDR2 from the germline V gene are LNHDA and SQIVND (reference sequence). Trimming took off 3 bases at V and 5 bases at J, with 7 bases between the two ends. This CDR3 is 12 amino acids long. The CDR3 spells CASSISGYGYTF. CDR3 nucleotides: TGTGCCAGTAGTATTTCGGGTTATGGCTACACCTTC.

This clone was detected once. The V and J genes are TRBV19 and TRBJ2-6; 8 bases align to TRBD1. The trim removed 8 bases at V and 0 bases at J, leaving 6 bases unmatched. There are 16 residues in the CDR3. Germline CDR1 reads LNHDA; CDR2 reads SQIVND (reference sequence). This CDR3 is CASGQGSASGANVLTF. The DNA for the CDR3 is TGTGCCAGTGGACAGGGTTCGGCCTCTGGGGCCAACGTCCTGACTTTC.

The DNA for the CDR3 is TGTGCCAGCGGCCAGTCGAGCAATCAGCCCCAGCATTTT. This encodes CASGQSSNQPQHF. The chain couples TRBV7-2 to TRBJ1-5; D is unclear. The length of the CDR3 is 13 residues. Looked up from germline, CDR1 is SGHTA and CDR2 is FQGNSA. Trimming took 8 bases from V and 1 from J, leaving 9 bases between them. Supplemented by reference TRBV7-2 and TRBJ1-5, the full variable domain reads GAGVSQSPSNKVTEKGKDVELRCDPISGHTALYWYRQSLGQGLEFLIYFQGNSAPDKSGLPSDRFSAERTGGSVSTLTIQRTQQEDSAVYLCASGQSSNQPQHFGDGTRLSIL.

V usage is TRBV3-1 (or the pseudogene TRBV3-2) and J usage is TRBJ2-2; D is ambiguous. V lost 4 bases and J 11 bases, leaving 14 bases between the germline ends. Per germline, CDR1 LGHDT and CDR2 YNNKEL (reference sequence). The CDR3 consists of 13 residues. CDR3 DNA sequence: TGTGCCAGCAGCCTCAATAAACAAAGTGAGCTGTTTTTT. Translation: CASSLNKQSELFF.

The genes are TRBV7-9 and TRBJ2-3, with 8 positions matching TRBD2. Germline CDR1 and CDR2: SEHNR and FQNEAQ (reference sequence). This CDR3 is 18 amino acids long. Unmatched junction bases numbered 10, after V lost 1 base and J lost 1 base. As DNA, the CDR3 is TGTGCCAGCAGCTTAGTCGGGGGGGCACCACTCGGCACAGATACGCAGTATTTT. It encodes CASSLVGGAPLGTDTQYF.

This clone was observed once. This rearrangement joins TRBV6-5 to TRBJ2-2; tentative D call: TRBD1 (9 bases). Germline CDR1 and CDR2: MNHEY and SVGAGI. V shed 0 bases and J shed 7 bases, with 15 bases lying between them. The CDR3 has 16 amino acids. The CDR3 is CASSYSGTGTSGELFF. The CDR3 coding sequence is TGTGCCAGCAGTTACTCGGGGACAGGGACTAGCGGGGAGCTGTTTTTT.

The chain combines TRBV6-5 with TRBJ1-2, with TRBD1 matching 8 bases. Germline V gene data show CDR1 as MNHEY and CDR2 as SVGAGI. The CDR3 runs 13 residues. Trimming at V came to 4 bases and at J to 8 bases, leaving 6 bases not matched to a gene. The CDR3 DNA is TGTGCCAGCAGTTTCGACAGGGGATGGGGCTACACCTTC. Translated, it gives CASSFDRGWGYTF.

This clone was seen a single time. V and J are TRBV5-1 and TRBJ2-5; D is ambiguous. Germline CDR1 and CDR2: SGHRS and YFSETQ. The length of the CDR3 is 13 residues. V shed 4 bases and J shed 1 base, with 8 bases lying between them. The DNA of the CDR3 is TGCGCCAGCAGCATCTCCAGCCAAGAGACCCAGTACTTC. Translation: CASSISSQETQYF.

V is TRBV29-1 and J is TRBJ2-3, with 10 bases identical to TRBD2. J gave up 4 bases and V 5 bases, and 6 bases lay outside the gene matches. The CDR3 covers 14 residues. Looked up from germline, CDR1 is SQVTM and CDR2 is ANQGSEA. CDR3 loop: CSVILAGVADTQYF. Here the CDR3 DNA reads TGCAGCGTTATCCTAGCGGGAGTTGCAGATACGCAGTATTTT.

The J gene is TRBJ2-2, the V gene TRBV24-1; D ambiguous. The V gene lost 1 base and the J gene lost 7 bases, with 15 bases spanning the gap. The CDR3 has 16 residues. Germline CDR1 reads KGHDR; CDR2 reads SFDVKD. CDR3 protein: CATSDFRGRGGGELFF. The CDR3 bases are TGTGCCACCAGTGATTTTCGCGGTCGTGGTGGCGGGGAGCTGTTTTTT.

The chain links TRBV2 to TRBJ1-6; TRBD1 is a possible D gene (6 bases). Germline V gives CDR1 SNHLY, CDR2 FYNNEI. Trimming took 4 bases from V and 10 from J, leaving 17 bases between them. The CDR3 runs to 15 residues. CDR3 loop: CASSGKTGLTSPLHF. The CDR3 DNA reads TGTGCCAGCAGTGGGAAGACAGGCCTAACCTCACCCCTCCACTTT.

The chain carries TRBV11-2 and TRBJ1-2, with a weak D call TRBD1 (5 bases). The germline CDR1 and CDR2 sequences are SGHAT and FQNNGV. The CDR3 has 14 residues. The V end was cut by 5 bases, the J end by 4 bases, with 14 bases between. CDR3 region: CASSPAGGVYGYTF. The CDR3 DNA reads as TGTGCCAGCAGCCCCGCGGGAGGGGTCTATGGCTACACCTTC.

The chain is built from TRBV28 and TRBJ1-5; D gene ambiguous. The CDR3 runs 17 residues. V lost 6 bases and J lost 2, with 20 bases in between. CDR1 and CDR2 (germline): MDHEN, SYDVKM. The CDR3 protein is CASSLELGPGGNQPQHF. In DNA, the CDR3 is TGTGCCAGCAGCCTCGAACTCGGACCCGGGGGCAATCAGCCCCAGCATTTT.

This clone was detected only a few times. The chain carries TRBV27 and TRBJ2-7; 9 nucleotides line up with TRBD1. The CDR3 is 15 residues long. V lost 6 bases and J lost 6; bases outside the gene matches: 12. Germline-derived CDR1 and CDR2 are MNHEY and SMNVEV (reference sequence). CDR3 in DNA: TGTGCCAGCAGGTCCTTAGGGACAGGGACGGGCGAGCAGTACTTC. It is translated as CASRSLGTGTGEQYF.

The rearrangement links TRBV7-9 to TRBJ1-6; D might be TRBD1 (6 bases). This CDR3 has 14 amino acids. Germline V gene sequence: CDR1 SEHNR, CDR2 FQNEAQ (reference sequence). Trimming took off 5 bases at V and 6 bases at J, with 11 bases between the two ends. CDR3 sequence (DNA): TGTGCCAGCAGCGGGGACACTAGTAATTCACCCCTCCACTTT. Translation gives CASSGDTSNSPLHF.